This T cell receptor beta chain comes out of a study of T cells in Graves' hyperthyroidism and ophthalmopathy. Study conclusions and caveats: Ophthalmopathy stood apart from stable hyperthyroidism in a 13 V-J model.

Diagnosis of hyperthyroidism was new in patients aged 18 to 65, and its duration was under 2 months. Every diagnosis used clinical symptoms, serum thyroxine and TRAb, thyroid ultrasound and orbital computed tomography. Comments on this clonotype: Its target is unknown.

The CDR3 regions of TCR beta were amplified from RNA transcripts. First-round RT-PCR targeting the TCR CDR3 was performed with the HTBI primer set. TCRdb re-called the multiplex PCR reads with MiXCR, one entry per CDR3 protein. This table has fewer than 900,000 distinct CDR3 sequences, 16% appearing once. The sequence was collected from a man younger than 35 with Graves' hyperthyroidism. The specimen was blood.

The CDR3 coding sequence is TGCAGCGTTGTGAAGGGAAGCGACGAGCAGTACTTC. Its translation: CSVVKGSDEQYF. The V call is TRBV29-1, the J call TRBJ2-7, with no clear D. The germline gives CDR1 SQVTM, CDR2 ANQGSEA. Trimming left V 4 bases short and J 5 bases short, with 12 bases between. The CDR3 is made up of 12 amino acids.